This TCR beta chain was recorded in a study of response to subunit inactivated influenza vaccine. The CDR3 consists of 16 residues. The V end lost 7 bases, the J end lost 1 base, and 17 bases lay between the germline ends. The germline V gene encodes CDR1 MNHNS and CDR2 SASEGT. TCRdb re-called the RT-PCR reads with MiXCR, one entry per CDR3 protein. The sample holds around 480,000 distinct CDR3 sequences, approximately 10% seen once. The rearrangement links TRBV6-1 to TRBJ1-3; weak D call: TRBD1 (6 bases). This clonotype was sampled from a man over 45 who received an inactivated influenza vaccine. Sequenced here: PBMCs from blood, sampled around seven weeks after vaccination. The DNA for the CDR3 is TGTGCCAGCACCAACTCAGGGGAGTGGTCTGGAAACACCATATATTTT. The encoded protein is CASTNSGEWSGNTIYF.